Each of the 3 T cell receptor beta chains below was sequenced from the same sample in a study of CD8 T cells in ankylosing spondylitis. General study points: What appeared characteristic of ankylosing spondylitis blood was a TCR beta motif of seven to nine highly homologous variants.

These receptors lack a known antigen. TCRdb reprocessed the 5' RACE reads via MiXCR and lists one record per CDR3 protein. The table records about 700,000 distinct CDR3 sequences, 15% to 20% of them present only once. The specimen was blood, either unsorted or a sorted T cell fraction (not recorded which). These receptors originate from a male donor with ankylosing spondylitis.

The CDR3 DNA is TGTGCCAGCAGCCCACTGGGAGATGATGGCTACACCTTC. Its protein product is CASSPLGDDGYTF. The V and J genes are TRBV4-2 and TRBJ1-2; no clear D. The germline CDR1 and CDR2 sequences are LGHNA and YNFKEQ. The CDR3 sequence is 13 residues long. V lost 4 bases and J 6 bases, leaving 12 bases between the germline ends.

In this sample, this clonotype turned up a few times. The chain links TRBV27 to TRBJ2-2, with D perhaps TRBD2 (6 bases). CDR1 and CDR2 from the germline V gene are MNHEY and SMNVEV (reference sequence). The CDR3 totals 16 residues. Trimming pared 8 bases from V and 1 base from J, leaving 17 bases between. The DNA of the CDR3 is TGTGCCAGCCACACAGTTCGGGGGAGGAACACCGGGGAGCTGTTTTTT. Amino acids: CASHTVRGRNTGELFF.

This clonotype was counted between two and nine times. The chain recombines TRBV4-3 with TRBJ2-1; 13 bases are a match to TRBD2. This CDR3 has 17 residues. V was clipped by 5 bases and J by 5 bases; unmatched bases: 9. The germline V gene has CDR1 LGHNA and CDR2 YSLEER. The CDR3 DNA reads as TGCGCCAGCAGCGGATTATACGGGACTAGCGGGAACAATGAGCAGTTCTTC. Translated: CASSGLYGTSGNNEQFF.